Following are 14 T cell receptor beta chains from one sample sequenced in a study of cytomegalovirus exposure and HLA in healthy donors. PCR involved 60 Vbeta and 13 Jbeta primers. Some clones are missing from TCRdb's copy, which holds only in-frame ones; the method was immunoSEQ multiplex PCR. This sample contains more than 110,000 clones. The sample comprised PBMCs. Receptor source: a man in his forties in good health and CMV-seronegative.

The V and J genes are TRBV7-3 and TRBJ2-5, with a tentative D call TRBD1 (6 bases). The germline V and J ends were trimmed by 3 bases and 3 bases, with 17 bases remaining between them. The CDR3 is 16 residues long. CDR1 and CDR2 from the germline V gene are SGHTA and FQGTGA. The CDR3 loop reads CASSFGPAAGEETQYF. The CDR3 nucleotides are TGTGCCAGCAGCTTCGGACCCGCGGCAGGGGAAGAGACCCAGTACTTC.

This chain joins TRBV6-5 and TRBJ1-2; TRBD1 agrees at 10 bases. V shed 7 bases and J 7 bases; nucleotides not matched to a gene: 12. CDR3 size: 15 residues. Germline V gene sequence: CDR1 MNHEY, CDR2 SVGAGI. The CDR3 sequence: CASTRNLDRGAGYTF. DNA of the CDR3: TGTGCCAGCACTCGAAACCTGGACAGGGGGGCTGGCTACACCTTC.

The chain is built from TRBV9 and TRBJ1-1, with no clear D. V was shortened by 3 bases and J by 0 bases, with 9 bases between the two germline ends. The CDR3 is 14 residues long. Germline-derived CDR1 and CDR2 are SGDLS and YYNGEE. This CDR3 is CASSGQLLNTEAFF. Here the CDR3 DNA reads TGTGCCAGCAGCGGCCAACTCCTGAACACTGAAGCTTTCTTT.

The CDR3 protein is CASSFRDRGIFPQHF. The CDR3 DNA is TGTGCCAGCAGTTTCCGGGACAGGGGAATTTTTCCCCAGCATTTT. The gene calls are TRBV28 and TRBJ1-5; 10 positions match TRBD1. V shed 3 bases, J shed 10 bases, and the junction held 9 bases outside the gene matches. Germline CDR1 is MDHEN and CDR2 is SYDVKM. There are 15 residues in the CDR3.

V usage is TRBV7-8 and J usage is TRBJ1-6, with TRBD1 matching 9 bases. Germline loops: CDR1 SGHVS, CDR2 FQNEAQ. With 4 bases clipped from V and 7 bases from J, the junction kept 5 bases outside the gene matches. This CDR3 comprises 15 residues. The CDR3 spells CASSYETGGNSPLHF. For the CDR3, the DNA is TGTGCCAGCAGCTATGAGACAGGGGGGAATTCACCCCTCCACTTT.

V is TRBV11-1 and J is TRBJ2-7, with 9 nucleotides matching TRBD1. CDR3 length: 15 residues. In germline, CDR1 is SGHAT, CDR2 FQDESV (reference sequence). Trimming at V came to 5 bases and at J to 6 bases, leaving 11 bases not matched to a gene. CDR3 amino acids: CASSPMTGGQFEQYF. CDR3 DNA sequence: TGTGCCAGCAGCCCGATGACAGGGGGGCAGTTCGAGCAGTACTTC.

The rearrangement uses TRBV10-1 and TRBJ1-4; 9 nucleotides agree with TRBD1. V lost 6 bases to trimming and J lost 8 bases; unmatched junction nucleotides: 16. CDR3 size: 17 residues. CDR1 and CDR2 from the germline V gene are WNHNN and SYGVQD (reference sequence). The CDR3 DNA reads TGCGCCAGCAGATCGTCTGGGACAGGGAATGTTGGCGAAAAACTGTTTTTT. Its translation: CASRSSGTGNVGEKLFF.

The CDR3 loop is CASSPVAGSYNEQFF. The CDR3 region has the DNA TGTGCCAGCTCACCCGTAGCGGGGTCCTACAATGAGCAGTTCTTC. The V gene is TRBV18, the J gene TRBJ2-1, with TRBD2 matching over 8 bases. In germline, CDR1 is KGHSH, CDR2 LQKENI. J lost 1 base, V lost 3 bases, and 2 bases had no gene match. This CDR3 region has 15 residues.

Regarding this clone: At one of its ends the junction is not consistent with the germline gene, which may arise from a read error. This rearrangement joins TRBV15 to TRBJ2-5, with unresolved D. Germline lookup yields CDR1 LNHNV and CDR2 YYDKDF (reference sequence). CDR3 size: 14 residues. CDR3 nucleotide sequence: TGTGCCACCAGCCCCCCCCCACCTTTGGAGACTCAGTACTTC. Translation: CATSPPPPLETQYF.

The chain joins TRBV19 to TRBJ2-7; D uncertain. Germline CDR1 is LNHDA and CDR2 is SQIVND (reference sequence). V was clipped by 4 bases and J by 1 base, with 8 bases between them. The CDR3 sequence is 13 residues long. In DNA, the CDR3 is TGTGCCAGTAGTAGAGACACTTCCTACGAGCAGTACTTC. Its translation: CASSRDTSYEQYF. Variable domain in full (rest from reference TRBV19 and TRBJ2-7): DGGITQSPKYLFRKEGQNVTLSCEQNLNHDAMYWYRQDPGQGLRLIYYSQIVNDFQKGDIAEGYSVSREKKESFPLTVTSAQKNPTAFYLCASSRDTSYEQYFGPGTRLTVT.

V usage is TRBV11-2 and J usage is TRBJ2-7; TRBD1 matches 8 bases. The germline V gene has CDR1 SGHAT and CDR2 FQNNGV. V shed 5 bases, J shed 5 bases, and the junction held 8 bases outside the gene matches. The CDR3 loop spans 14 amino acids. CDR3 coding DNA: TGTGCCAGCAGCCAAAGGGACAGGCTCGACGAGCAGTACTTC. Translated, it gives CASSQRDRLDEQYF.

This chain uses TRBV6-1 with TRBJ1-5, with D hard to call. Trimming left V 3 bases short and J 5 bases short, with 14 bases between. This CDR3 spans 15 amino acids. In germline, CDR1 is MNHNS, CDR2 SASEGT. The DNA for the CDR3 is TGTGCCAGCAGTGACAGTCACTACGGATATCAGCCCCAGCATTTT. Translated, it gives CASSDSHYGYQPQHF.

The chain employs TRBV10-3 and TRBJ2-7, with TRBD1 matching over 7 bases. J lost 2 bases, V lost 6 bases, and 7 bases had no gene match. The germline gives CDR1 ENHRY, CDR2 SYGVKD. This CDR3 has 14 residues. The DNA for the CDR3 is TGTGCCATCAGACGGGACAGCGGTACCTACGAGCAGTACTTC. Its protein is CAIRRDSGTYEQYF.

This chain links TRBV10-3 with TRBJ1-6, with D unresolved. Germline CDR1 and CDR2: ENHRY and SYGVKD. V was trimmed by 6 bases and J by 2 bases, leaving 8 bases between them. This CDR3 contains 14 residues. CDR3 coding DNA: TGTGCCATCAGGAGTGACACCTATAATTCACCCCTCCACTTT. Translated: CAIRSDTYNSPLHF.